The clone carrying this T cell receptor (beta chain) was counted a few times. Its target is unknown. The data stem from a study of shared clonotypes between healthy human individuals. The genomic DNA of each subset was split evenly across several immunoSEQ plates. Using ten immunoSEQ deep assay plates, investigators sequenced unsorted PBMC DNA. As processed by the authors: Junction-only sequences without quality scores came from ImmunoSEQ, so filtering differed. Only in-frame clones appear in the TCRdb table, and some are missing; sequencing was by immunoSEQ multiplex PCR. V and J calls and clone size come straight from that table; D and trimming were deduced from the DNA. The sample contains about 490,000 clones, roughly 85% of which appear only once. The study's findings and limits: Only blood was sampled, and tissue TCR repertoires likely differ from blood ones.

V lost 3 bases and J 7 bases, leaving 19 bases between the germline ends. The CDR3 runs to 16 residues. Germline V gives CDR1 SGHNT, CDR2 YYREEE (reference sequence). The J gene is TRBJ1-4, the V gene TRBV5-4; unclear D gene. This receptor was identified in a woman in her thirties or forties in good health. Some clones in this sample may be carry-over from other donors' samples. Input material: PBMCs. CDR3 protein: CASSSKQGSGVEKLFF. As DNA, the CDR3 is TGTGCCAGCAGCTCGAAACAAGGGAGCGGTGTTGAAAAACTGTTTTTT.